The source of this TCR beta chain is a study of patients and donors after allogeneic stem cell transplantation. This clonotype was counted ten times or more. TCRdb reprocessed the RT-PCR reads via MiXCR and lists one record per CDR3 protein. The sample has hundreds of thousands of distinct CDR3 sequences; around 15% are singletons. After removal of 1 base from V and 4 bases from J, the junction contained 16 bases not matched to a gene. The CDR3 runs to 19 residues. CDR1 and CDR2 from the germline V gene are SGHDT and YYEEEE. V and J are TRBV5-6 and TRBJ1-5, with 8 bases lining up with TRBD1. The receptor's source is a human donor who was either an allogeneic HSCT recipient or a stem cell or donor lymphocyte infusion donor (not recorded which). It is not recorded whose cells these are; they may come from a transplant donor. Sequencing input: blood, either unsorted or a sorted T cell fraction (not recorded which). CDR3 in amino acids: CASSLSVETPGQENQPQHF. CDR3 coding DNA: TGTGCCAGCAGCTTGTCTGTTGAAACGCCGGGACAGGAAAATCAGCCCCAGCATTTT.